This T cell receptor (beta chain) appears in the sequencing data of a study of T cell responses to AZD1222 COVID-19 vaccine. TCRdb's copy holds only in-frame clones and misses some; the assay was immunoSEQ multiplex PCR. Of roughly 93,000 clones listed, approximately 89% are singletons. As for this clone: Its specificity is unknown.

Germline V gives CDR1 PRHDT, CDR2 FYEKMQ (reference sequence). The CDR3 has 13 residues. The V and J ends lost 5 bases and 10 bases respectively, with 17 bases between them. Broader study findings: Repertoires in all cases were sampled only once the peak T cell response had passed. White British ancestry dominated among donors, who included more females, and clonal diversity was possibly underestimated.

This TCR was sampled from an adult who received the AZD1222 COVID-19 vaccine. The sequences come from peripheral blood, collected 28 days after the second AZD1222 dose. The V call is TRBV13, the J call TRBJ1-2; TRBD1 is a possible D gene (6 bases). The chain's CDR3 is CASSPGQMFVYTF. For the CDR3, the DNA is TGTGCCAGCAGCCCGGGACAAATGTTTGTCTACACCTTC. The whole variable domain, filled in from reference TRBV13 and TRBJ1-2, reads AAGVIQSPRHLIKEKRETATLKCYPIPRHDTVYWYQQGPGQDPQFLISFYEKMQSDKGSIPDRFSAQQFSDYHSELNMSSLELGDSALYFCASSPGQMFVYTFGSGTRLTVV.